This record concerns one TCR beta chain sequence. This sample was included in a study of blood T cell repertoires in COVID-19. The method was immunoSEQ multiplex PCR; TCRdb's version includes in-frame clones alone and lacks a portion of them. The sample records about 260,000 clones, about 86% being singletons. Germline V gene sequence: CDR1 MGHRA, CDR2 YSYEKL. This CDR3 comprises 14 residues. Trimming pared 2 bases from V and 3 bases from J, leaving 10 bases between. The specimen sequenced was PBMCs or T cells enriched from blood (not recorded which). This clonotype was sampled from a young man with acute COVID-19. The chain combines TRBV4-1 with TRBJ1-2; unclear D gene. The CDR3 DNA sequence: TGCGCCAGCAGCCAAACGGGAGACTACTATGGCTACACCTTC. Protein product: CASSQTGDYYGYTF.